A single sample is the source of the 13 T cell receptor beta chains below, sequenced in a study of beta chain features in type 1 diabetes. Findings of the study overall: A moderate, significant TCRB CDR3 shortening appeared in type 1 diabetes across four CD4+ subsets.

Expressed TCRB transcripts were sequenced, since all the RNA that had been isolated was reverse transcribed. Profiled with immunoSEQ multiplex PCR; TCRdb holds only in-frame clones, not every one. The profile covers 150,000 to 200,000 clones, with around 63% appearing a single time and roughly 0.089% taken by the ten largest. Their specific antigens are unknown. Material for sequencing was naive CD4+ T cells from blood. These receptors were obtained from a man aged 25-45 years with type 1 diabetes.

The V and J genes are TRBV30 and TRBJ2-7; D unclear. The germline V gene encodes CDR1 GTSNPN and CDR2 SVGIG (reference sequence). This CDR3 spans 13 amino acids. With 4 bases removed from V and 4 bases from J, the gap between germline ends came to 14 bases. This chain's CDR3 is CAWTRDIPYEQYF. The CDR3 nucleotides read TGTGCCTGGACGCGTGACATTCCGTACGAGCAGTACTTC.

The chain combines TRBV11-2 with TRBJ2-3; 9 bases fit TRBD1. Germline V gene lookup returns CDR1 SGHAT and CDR2 FQNNGV. This CDR3 has 15 residues. V lost 4 bases to trimming and J lost 3 bases; unmatched junction nucleotides: 5. In DNA form, the CDR3 reads TGTGCCAGCAGCTACTGGGACAGGGCAACAGATACGCAGTATTTT. Translating gives CASSYWDRATDTQYF. Drawing the rest from reference TRBV11-2 and TRBJ2-3, the complete variable domain is EAGVAQSPRYKIIEKRQSVAFWCNPISGHATLYWYQQILGQGPKLLIQFQNNGVVDDSQLPKDRFSAERLKGVDSTLKIQPAKLEDSAVYLCASSYWDRATDTQYFGPGTRLTVL.

The V call is TRBV5-1, the J call TRBJ2-1, with D possibly being TRBD2 (5 bases). This CDR3 has 13 residues. The germline gives CDR1 SGHRS, CDR2 YFSETQ. V shed 1 base and J shed 7 bases, with 9 bases lying between them. CDR3: CASSLFGGNEQFF. The DNA for the CDR3 is TGCGCCAGCAGCTTGTTCGGCGGGAATGAGCAGTTCTTC. Drawing the rest from reference TRBV5-1 and TRBJ2-1, the complete variable domain is KAGVTQTPRYLIKTRGQQVTLSCSPISGHRSVSWYQQTPGQGLQFLFEYFSETQRNKGNFPGRFSGRQFSNSRSEMNVSTLELGDSALYLCASSLFGGNEQFFGPGTRLTVL.

This clone was seen only a few times. The CDR3 protein is CSARTYEQYF. As DNA, the CDR3 is TGCAGTGCTAGAACATACGAGCAGTACTTC. This sequence joins TRBV20-1 and TRBJ2-7; D unresolved. V lost 2 bases and J lost 4, with 3 bases in between. The CDR3 has 10 residues. Germline CDR1 is DFQATT and CDR2 is SNEGSKA (reference sequence).

With respect to this clone: Different DNA sequences within this sample yield the same CDR3. The chain has TRBV6-5 and TRBJ2-6; the D is unclear. CDR1 is MNHEY, CDR2 SVGAGI, per germline. Trimming removed 3 bases at V and 0 bases at J, with 6 bases between. The CDR3 is made up of 15 amino acids. In nucleotides, the CDR3 is TGTGCCAGCAGTTATTCAGGCTCTGGGGCCAACGTCCTGACTTTC. Its translation is CASSYSGSGANVLTF.

The V call is TRBV6-5, the J call TRBJ2-7; 9 nucleotides line up with TRBD1. The length of the CDR3 is 15 residues. CDR1 and CDR2 (germline): MNHEY, SVGAGI. V lost 0 bases to trimming and J lost 11 bases; unmatched junction nucleotides: 11. CDR3 bases: TGTGCCAGCAGTTACTCGGGACAGGGAGTAGTGGCGGAGTACTTC. Its protein product is CASSYSGQGVVAEYF.

The rearrangement links TRBV5-1 to TRBJ2-2; 8 bases fit TRBD2. CDR3 length equals 15 residues. Germline V CDR1 and CDR2: SGHRS, YFSETQ. J gave up 1 base and V 2 bases, and 1 base lay outside the gene matches. The DNA for the CDR3 is TGCGCCAGCAGCTTCACTAGCGGGAACACCGGGGAGCTGTTTTTT. It is translated as CASSFTSGNTGELFF.

This clone was found a few times. The gene calls are TRBV2 and TRBJ2-1, with TRBD1 as a possible D gene (5 bases). CDR1 and CDR2 from the germline V gene are SNHLY and FYNNEI. The CDR3 has 16 amino acids. Trimming removed 2 bases at V and 5 bases at J, with 16 bases between. CDR3 protein: CASSERAGPWNNEQFF. The DNA for the CDR3 is TGTGCCAGCAGTGAAAGGGCAGGGCCGTGGAACAATGAGCAGTTCTTC.

The gene calls are TRBV7-2 and TRBJ2-1; D may be TRBD1 (6 bases). CDR1 SGHTA and CDR2 FQGNSA come from the germline V gene. This CDR3 spans 17 amino acids. V dropped 1 base and J dropped 2 bases, with 15 bases sitting between them. The DNA of the CDR3 is TGTGCCAGCAGCTTAGTTGGGCAGGGGCGGCCCTACAATGAGCAGTTCTTC. Translation gives CASSLVGQGRPYNEQFF.

The chain has TRBV7-2 and TRBJ2-5; D uncertain. CDR3 length equals 13 residues. Trimming removed 3 bases from V and 4 bases from J, with 9 bases in between. Per the germline V gene, CDR1 is SGHTA and CDR2 is FQGNSA. The CDR3 coding sequence is TGTGCCAGCAGCTTGCTCCCTCGAGAGACCCAGTACTTC. This sequence encodes CASSLLPRETQYF.

This clone was counted once. The chain has TRBV5-1 and TRBJ2-3, with D unresolved. CDR1 and CDR2 from the germline V gene are SGHRS and YFSETQ. The germline V and J ends were trimmed by 4 bases and 8 bases, with 17 bases remaining between them. The CDR3 length is 14 residues. The CDR3 sequence is CASSPGRVGGTQYF. The CDR3 bases are TGCGCCAGCAGCCCCGGACGCGTGGGCGGTACGCAGTATTTT. Looking up the rest from reference TRBV5-1 and TRBJ2-3 gives the full variable domain: KAGVTQTPRYLIKTRGQQVTLSCSPISGHRSVSWYQQTPGQGLQFLFEYFSETQRNKGNFPGRFSGRQFSNSRSEMNVSTLELGDSALYLCASSPGRVGGTQYFGPGTRLTVL.

This clone was found once. The chain has TRBV23-1 and TRBJ2-5; no clear D. TRBV23-1 is recorded as an ORF, its role being uncertain. CDR3 length equals 11 residues. V gave up 1 base and J gave up 5 bases, with 2 bases separating them. The CDR3 spells CASSQLETQYF. CDR3 DNA sequence: TGCGCCAGCAGTCAATTGGAGACCCAGTACTTC.

The rearrangement joins TRBV30 to TRBJ1-1; 9 bases match TRBD1. Germline lookup yields CDR1 GTSNPN and CDR2 SVGIG (reference sequence). The trim removed 2 bases at V and 9 bases at J, leaving 10 bases unmatched. The CDR3 totals 14 residues. The CDR3 nucleotides are TGTGCCTGGAGTTACAAGGCGGGACAGGGTAAAGCTTTCTTT. Translation gives CAWSYKAGQGKAFF.